This TCR beta chain was captured in a study of cytomegalovirus exposure and HLA in healthy donors. The CDR3 loop spans 17 amino acids. The V gene lost 5 bases and the J gene lost 6 bases, with 23 bases spanning the gap. CDR1 is KGHSH, CDR2 LQKENI, per germline. Amplification used 60 Vbeta primers and 13 Jbeta primers. Some clones are missing from TCRdb's copy, which holds only in-frame ones; the method was immunoSEQ multiplex PCR. The table records 190,000 or so clones, roughly four fifths of them present only once. This TCR came from a woman aged 50 to 60 in good health and CMV-seropositive. Input material: PBMCs. The chain is built from TRBV18 and TRBJ1-3; TRBD1 might be the D (6 bases). DNA of the CDR3: TGTGCCAGCTCAGGACGGATCGGGGGGCAGATCGTAAACACCATATATTTT. Amino acids: CASSGRIGGQIVNTIYF.